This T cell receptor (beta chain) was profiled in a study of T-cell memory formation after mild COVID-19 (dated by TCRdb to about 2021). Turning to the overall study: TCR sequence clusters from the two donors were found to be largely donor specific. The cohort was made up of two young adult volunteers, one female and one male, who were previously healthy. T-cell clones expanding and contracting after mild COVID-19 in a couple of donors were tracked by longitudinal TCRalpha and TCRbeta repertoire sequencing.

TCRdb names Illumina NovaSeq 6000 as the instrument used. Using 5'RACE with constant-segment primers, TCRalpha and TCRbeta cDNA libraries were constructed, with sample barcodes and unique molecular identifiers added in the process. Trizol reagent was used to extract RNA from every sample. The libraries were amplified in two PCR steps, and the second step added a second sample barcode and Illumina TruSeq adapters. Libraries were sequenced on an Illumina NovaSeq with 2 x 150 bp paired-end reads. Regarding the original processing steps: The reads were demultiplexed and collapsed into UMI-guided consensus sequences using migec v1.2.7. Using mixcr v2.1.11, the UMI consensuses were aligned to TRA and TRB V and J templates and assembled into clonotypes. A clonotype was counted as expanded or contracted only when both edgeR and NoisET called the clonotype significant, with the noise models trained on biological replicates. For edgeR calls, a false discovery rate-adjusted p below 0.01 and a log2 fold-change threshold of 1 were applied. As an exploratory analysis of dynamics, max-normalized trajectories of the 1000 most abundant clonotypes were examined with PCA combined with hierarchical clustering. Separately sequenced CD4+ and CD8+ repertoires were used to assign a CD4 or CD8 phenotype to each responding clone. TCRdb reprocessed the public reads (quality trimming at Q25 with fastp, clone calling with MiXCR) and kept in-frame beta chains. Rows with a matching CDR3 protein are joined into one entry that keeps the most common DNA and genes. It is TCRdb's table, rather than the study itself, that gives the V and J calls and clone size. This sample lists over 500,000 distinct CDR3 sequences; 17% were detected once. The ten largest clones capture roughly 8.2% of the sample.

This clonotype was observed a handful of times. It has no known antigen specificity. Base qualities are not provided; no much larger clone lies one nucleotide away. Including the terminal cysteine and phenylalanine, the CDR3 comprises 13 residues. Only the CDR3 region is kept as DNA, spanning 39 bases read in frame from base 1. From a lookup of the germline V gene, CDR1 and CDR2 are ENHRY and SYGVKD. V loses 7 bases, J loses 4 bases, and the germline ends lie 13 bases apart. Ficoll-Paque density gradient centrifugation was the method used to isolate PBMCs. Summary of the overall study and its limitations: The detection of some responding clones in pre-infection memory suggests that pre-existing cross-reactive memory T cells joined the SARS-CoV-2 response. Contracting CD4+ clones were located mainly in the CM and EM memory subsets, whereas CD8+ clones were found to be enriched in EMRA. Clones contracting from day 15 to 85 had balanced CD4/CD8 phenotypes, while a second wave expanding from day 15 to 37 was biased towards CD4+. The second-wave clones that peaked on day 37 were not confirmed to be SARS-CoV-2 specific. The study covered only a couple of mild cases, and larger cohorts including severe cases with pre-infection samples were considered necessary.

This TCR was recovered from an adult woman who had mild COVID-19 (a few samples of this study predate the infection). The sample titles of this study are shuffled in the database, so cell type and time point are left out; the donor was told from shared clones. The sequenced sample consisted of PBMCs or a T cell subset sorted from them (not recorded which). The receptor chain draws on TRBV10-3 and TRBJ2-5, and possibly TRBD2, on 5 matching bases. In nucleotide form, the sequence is TGTGCCATCAAGGGCGGGTCCATAGAGACCCAGTACTTC. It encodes CAIKGGSIETQYF.